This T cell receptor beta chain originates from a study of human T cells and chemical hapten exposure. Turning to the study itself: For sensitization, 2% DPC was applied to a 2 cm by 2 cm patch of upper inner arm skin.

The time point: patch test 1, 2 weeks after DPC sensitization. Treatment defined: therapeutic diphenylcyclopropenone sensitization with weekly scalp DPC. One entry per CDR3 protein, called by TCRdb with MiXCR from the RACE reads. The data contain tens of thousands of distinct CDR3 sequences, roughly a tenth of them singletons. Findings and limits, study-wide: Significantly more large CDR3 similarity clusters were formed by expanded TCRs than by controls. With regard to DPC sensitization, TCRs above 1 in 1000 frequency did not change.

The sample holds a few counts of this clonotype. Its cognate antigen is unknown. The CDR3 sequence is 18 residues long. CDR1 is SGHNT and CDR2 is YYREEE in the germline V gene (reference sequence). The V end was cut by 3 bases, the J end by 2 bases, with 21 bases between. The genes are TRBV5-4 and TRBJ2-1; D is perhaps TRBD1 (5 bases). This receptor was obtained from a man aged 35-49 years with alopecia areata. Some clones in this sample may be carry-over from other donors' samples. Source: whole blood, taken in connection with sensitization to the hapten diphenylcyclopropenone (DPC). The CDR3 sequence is CASSSNSGLHRAYNEQFF. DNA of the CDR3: TGTGCCAGCAGCTCAAATTCAGGGTTACATCGGGCCTACAATGAGCAGTTCTTC.